This T cell receptor beta chain was found in a study of Ad26.COV2.S vaccination and SARS-CoV-2 variants. Study-wide results and caveats: People who got the vaccine had more spike-specific TCR breadth than people who got placebo. Analyses of TCR breadth and depth may have underestimated total T cell responses. Vaccinated and placebo-treated recipients had similar non-spike TCR breadth.

Sequencing used immunoSEQ multiplex PCR; TCRdb keeps in-frame clones, though not all of them. The sample consists of 300,000 to 400,000 clones, around 90% of them appearing once. V lost 7 bases and J lost 3, with 10 bases in between. The CDR3 is made up of 11 amino acids. In germline, CDR1 is SQVTM, CDR2 ANQGSEA. The sample's treatment: around 19 received Ad26.COV2.S at low or high dose, single or two shots; 5 received placebo; per-sample allocation not given. The samples were gathered on day 63 after the first injection of vaccine or placebo. Worth noting for this clone: Antigen: not known.

This receptor was identified in a person aged 18 to 65 who received the Ad26.COV2.S COVID-19 vaccine or a placebo. The chain uses TRBV29-1 and TRBJ2-7; D is tentatively TRBD1 or TRBD2 (5 bases each). The sequences come from peripheral blood, collected in a trial of Ad26.COV2.S vaccine versus placebo. As DNA, the CDR3 is TGCAGCGCCTGGGACGGCTACGAGCAGTACTTC. Protein sequence: CSAWDGYEQYF.